A selection of T cell receptor beta chains follows, all from one sample in a study of T cell changes during pregnancy in multiple sclerosis. Repertoires were generated with immunoSEQ multiplex PCR, while TCRdb's copy carries only in-frame clones and drops some. The sample carries some 74,000 clones, around nine tenths recorded once. This sample comprised peripheral blood, obtained after pregnancy. These receptors were obtained from a female donor in good health, enrolled as a control in a pregnancy study. CDR3s include the opening cysteine and the closing phenylalanine or tryptophan. D genes are given only for firm matches. Size values are once, few and many counts, or a class for expanded clones, and some rows have none.

>TRBV4-2|few|NA|TRBJ1-6
TGTGCCAGCAGCCAAGCTCAGGGCAATTCACCCCTCCACTTT
CASSQAQGNSPLHF
>TRBV18|NA|NA|TRBJ2-5
TGTGCCAGCTCACCACCGGGGGCCCAAGAGACCCAGTACTTC
CASSPPGAQETQYF
>TRBV10-3|NA|TRBD1|TRBJ1-4
TGTGCCATCAGCACAGGGGGCCGGAATGAAAAACTGTTTTTT
CAISTGGRNEKLFF
>TRBV27|once|NA|TRBJ1-5
TGTGCCAGCAGTTCCGCCCGAGGGGGTCAGCCCCAGCATTTT
CASSSARGGQPQHF
>TRBV29-1|NA|TRBD1|TRBJ2-3
TGCAGCGTTGAAGAGTACAGGGGAGATACGCAGTATTTT
CSVEEYRGDTQYF
>TRBV4-1|NA|NA|TRBJ1-3
TGCGCCAGCAGCCAAGGGAGCCGATCCTCGGGAAACACCATATATTTT
CASSQGSRSSGNTIYF
>TRBV28|NA|TRBD1|TRBJ1-6
TGTGCCAGCAGTTCTTACGTCACAGGGGGGAATTCACCCCTCCACTTT
CASSSYVTGGNSPLHF
>TRBV27|NA|NA|TRBJ2-7
TGTGCCAGCAGTCAATACAGGGGGGAGGGCTACGAGCAGTACTTC
CASSQYRGEGYEQYF
>TRBV11-1|NA|NA|TRBJ1-1
TGTGCCAGCAGCACCCGGACACACAACACTGAAGCTTTCTTT
CASSTRTHNTEAFF
>TRBV29-1|NA|NA|TRBJ1-2
TGCAGCGTTGCTGACAGTTACTATGGCTACACCTTC
CSVADSYYGYTF
>TRBV6-1|NA|NA|TRBJ2-1
TGTGCCAGCATCGGACTATTCAATGAGCAGTTCTTC
CASIGLFNEQFF
>TRBV11-3|NA|NA|TRBJ2-7
TGTGCCAGCAGCTTAGGCCTAACCTACGAGCAGTACTTC
CASSLGLTYEQYF
>TRBV27|NA|TRBD1|TRBJ1-2
TGTGCCAGCAGTCTAGGACAGGGCCGGTATGGCTACACCTTC
CASSLGQGRYGYTF
>TRBV6-1|NA|NA|TRBJ1-2
TGTGCCAGCAGTGAATCAGGGTCCTATGGCTACACCTTC
CASSESGSYGYTF
>TRBV29-1|NA|NA|TRBJ2-2
TGCAGCGTTGGCAGGGGGAACACCGGGGAGCTGTTTTTT
CSVGRGNTGELFF
>TRBV21-1|NA|NA|TRBJ2-5
TGTGCCAGCAGCTACGACAGAGTCCAAGAGACCCAGTACTTC
CASSYDRVQETQYF
>TRBV7-9|NA|NA|TRBJ2-5
TGTGCCAGCACGGGGAGGTCGACCAGGGAGACCCAGTACTTC
CASTGRSTRETQYF
>TRBV5-1|NA|TRBD2|TRBJ2-7
TGCGCCAGCAGAAGTAGCGGGAGGGACGAGCAGTACTTC
CASRSSGRDEQYF
>TRBV15|NA|TRBD1|TRBJ1-5
TGTGCCACCAGCAGAGATCTAGGGGGCGGTCAGCCCCAGCATTTT
CATSRDLGGGQPQHF
>TRBV2|NA|TRBD1|TRBJ2-2
TGTGCCAGCAGTGTCCGGGACAGGTCGACCGGGGAGCTGTTTTTT
CASSVRDRSTGELFF
>TRBV7-2|NA|TRBD2|TRBJ2-1
TGTGCCAGCAGCCCTAGCGGCGGTCAAGGAGAGCAGTTCTTC
CASSPSGGQGEQFF
>TRBV4-1|NA|NA|TRBJ2-4
TGCGCCAGCAGCCAAGAGTGGACAGCGATTAACATTCAGTACTTC
CASSQEWTAINIQYF
>TRBV6-5|NA|TRBD1|TRBJ1-1
TGTGCCAGCAGTTCCCTCCGGACAGGGAACACTGAAGCTTTCTTT
CASSSLRTGNTEAFF
>TRBV7-9|NA|NA|TRBJ1-2
TGTGCCAGCAGACCGACCGGACCGGGAGGCTATGGCTACACCTTC
CASRPTGPGGYGYTF
>TRBV7-3|NA|TRBD2|TRBJ2-1
TGTGCCAGCAGCTTAACGGGAGGGCCCCAGTTCTTC
CASSLTGGPQFF
>TRBV13|NA|TRBD1|TRBJ1-2
TGTGCCAGCAGCTCTCGGACAGGGGGCATCTATGGCTACACCTTC
CASSSRTGGIYGYTF
>TRBV5-1|NA|NA|TRBJ2-2
TGCGCCAGCAGCTTGGTTGTGGGGCGGTCTACCGGGGAGCTGTTTTTT
CASSLVVGRSTGELFF
>TRBV27|NA|NA|TRBJ2-1
TGTGCCAGCAGTGCTTTATTGAGCTCCTACAATGAGCAGTTCTTC
CASSALLSSYNEQFF
>TRBV27|NA|TRBD2|TRBJ2-7
TGTGCCAGCAGTCCCACATCCGGACTAGCGGACGAGCAGTACTTC
CASSPTSGLADEQYF
>TRBV11-1|NA|NA|TRBJ2-7
TGTGCCAGCAGCTTAGCGGAGAGCAAGCAGTACTTC
CASSLAESKQYF
>TRBV21-1|NA|NA|TRBJ1-2
TGTGCCAGCAGCACACTCAGGGGGCGAGGCTACACCTTC
CASSTLRGRGYTF
>TRBV6-1|NA|TRBD2|TRBJ2-3
TGTGCCAGCAGTGAGCCGGGACTAGGAACAGATACGCAGTATTTT
CASSEPGLGTDTQYF
>TRBV7-8|NA|NA|TRBJ1-1
TGTGCCAGCAGCTTATCCAGGTTTCCTGAAGCTTTCTTT
CASSLSRFPEAFF
>TRBV29-1|NA|NA|TRBJ2-7
TGCAGCGTTGAAACGGCAGGGACCTACGAGCAGTACTTC
CSVETAGTYEQYF
>TRBV19|NA|NA|TRBJ1-6
TGTGCCAGTAGTATAGGGGGCGAGTTCTTTAATTCACCCCTCCACTTT
CASSIGGEFFNSPLHF